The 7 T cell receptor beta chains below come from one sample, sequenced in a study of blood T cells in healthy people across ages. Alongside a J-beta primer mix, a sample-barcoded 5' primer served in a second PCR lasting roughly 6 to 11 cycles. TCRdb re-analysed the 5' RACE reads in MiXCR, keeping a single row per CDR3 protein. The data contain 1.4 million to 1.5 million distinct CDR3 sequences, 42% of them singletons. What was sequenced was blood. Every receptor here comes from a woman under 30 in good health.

This CDR3 reads CASDKDYGYTF. Here the CDR3 DNA reads TGTGCCAGCGACAAAGACTATGGCTACACCTTC. This chain joins TRBV2 and TRBJ1-2; D gene ambiguous. V shed 8 bases and J shed 3 bases, with 7 bases lying between them. The CDR3 covers 11 residues. The germline CDR1 and CDR2 sequences are SNHLY and FYNNEI.

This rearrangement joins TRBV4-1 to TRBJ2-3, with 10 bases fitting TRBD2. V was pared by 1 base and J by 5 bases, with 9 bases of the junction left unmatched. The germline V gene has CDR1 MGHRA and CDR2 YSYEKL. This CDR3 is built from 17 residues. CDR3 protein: CASSQGASGGAIDTQYF. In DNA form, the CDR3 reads TGCGCCAGCAGCCAAGGCGCCAGCGGGGGGGCAATAGATACGCAGTATTTT.

CDR3 protein: CASSLTQGTGGDTQYF. DNA for the CDR3: TGTGCCAGCAGCTTAACACAGGGGACCGGTGGAGATACGCAGTATTTT. The rearrangement joins TRBV5-5 to TRBJ2-3; 7 nucleotides agree with TRBD1. The junction had 11 bases not matched to a gene; V was cut back by 2 bases and J by 5 bases. This CDR3 is 16 amino acids long. Per the germline V gene, CDR1 is SGHKS and CDR2 is YYEKEE (reference sequence).

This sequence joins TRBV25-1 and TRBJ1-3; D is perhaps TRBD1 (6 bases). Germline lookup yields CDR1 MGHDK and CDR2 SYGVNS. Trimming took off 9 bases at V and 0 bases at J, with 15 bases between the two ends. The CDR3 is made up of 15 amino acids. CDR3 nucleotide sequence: TGTGCCAGTGTGCCCGACAGGAACTCTGGAAACACCATATATTTT. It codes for CASVPDRNSGNTIYF.

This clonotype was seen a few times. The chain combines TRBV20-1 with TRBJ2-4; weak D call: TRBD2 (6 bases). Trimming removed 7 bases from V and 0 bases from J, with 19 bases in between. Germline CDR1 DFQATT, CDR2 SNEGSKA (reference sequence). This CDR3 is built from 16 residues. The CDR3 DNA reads TGCAGTGTTCTTAGCGGAGGCCACCTAGCCAAAAACATTCAGTACTTC. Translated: CSVLSGGHLAKNIQYF.

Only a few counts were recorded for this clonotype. CDR3 region: CASQAGGSHYNEQFF. CDR3 bases: TGTGCCAGTCAGGCCGGGGGAAGCCACTACAATGAGCAGTTCTTC. This chain connects TRBV6-5 to TRBJ2-1, with D possibly TRBD2 on 6 matching bases. Trimming took off 9 bases at V and 3 bases at J, with 18 bases between the two ends. CDR1 MNHEY and CDR2 SVGAGI come from the germline V gene. The CDR3 is 15 amino acids.

CDR3 in DNA: TGTGCCAGTGGACTAGTCGGCGAGCAGTACTTC. Amino acid sequence: CASGLVGEQYF. The genes are TRBV6-5 and TRBJ2-7, with 7 nucleotides matching TRBD2. The germline gives CDR1 MNHEY, CDR2 SVGAGI. CDR3 length: 11 amino acids. Trimming at V came to 9 bases and at J to 6 bases, leaving 5 bases not matched to a gene.